The entry below gives a single T cell receptor (beta chain) sequence along with its context. Its target is not known. Other nucleotide sequences in the sample specify the same CDR3. PCR was performed using 60 Vbeta and 13 Jbeta primers. Original processing methods: As a later analysis found, there were approximately 80 million unique TCR beta chains, of which about 10 million were shared. Assay used: immunoSEQ multiplex PCR; TCRdb lists only in-frame clones, some missing. V and J calls and clone size are those listed in that table; D and trimming were worked out from the DNA. The sample carries 210,000 or so clones, 80% to 90% recorded once. This entry comes from a study of cytomegalovirus exposure and HLA in healthy donors. General observations from the study: Immune exposure data for these donors was limited to CMV serostatus. Generally TCR sequences proved uncommon, though certain public TCRs appeared in numerous donors. Specificity for CMV antigens was confirmed in vitro for three of the CMV-associated chains.

The sequence was collected from a girl aged 2 to 10 in good health and CMV-seronegative. Material for sequencing was PBMCs.

The CDR3 DNA reads as TGTGCCAGCAGCGTAGTACAGGGGATGAACACTGAAGCTTTCTTT. Its translation: CASSVVQGMNTEAFF. The chain links TRBV9 to TRBJ1-1; 7 positions match TRBD1. The CDR3 totals 15 residues. Germline V gives CDR1 SGDLS, CDR2 YYNGEE. The V segment lost 0 bases and the J segment 0 bases; nucleotides outside the gene matches: 2.